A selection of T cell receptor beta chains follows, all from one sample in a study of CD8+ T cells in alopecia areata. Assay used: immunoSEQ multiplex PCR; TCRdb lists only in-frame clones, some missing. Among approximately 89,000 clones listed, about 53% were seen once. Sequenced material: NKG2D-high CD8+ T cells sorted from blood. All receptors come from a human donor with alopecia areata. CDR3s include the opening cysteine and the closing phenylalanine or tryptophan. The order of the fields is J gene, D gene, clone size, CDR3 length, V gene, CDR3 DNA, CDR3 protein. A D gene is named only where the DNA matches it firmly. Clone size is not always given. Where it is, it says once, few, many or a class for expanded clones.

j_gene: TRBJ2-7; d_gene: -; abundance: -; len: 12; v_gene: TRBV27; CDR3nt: TGTGCCAGCAGTGGTCCCTCCTACGAGCAGTACTTC; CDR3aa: CASSGPSYEQYF
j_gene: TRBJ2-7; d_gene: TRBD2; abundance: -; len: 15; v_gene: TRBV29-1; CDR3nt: TGCAGCGCTCAAGAGCCGGGACTAGCAGCATACGAGCAGTACTTC; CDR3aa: CSAQEPGLAAYEQYF
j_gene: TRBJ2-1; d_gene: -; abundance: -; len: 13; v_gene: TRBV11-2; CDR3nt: TGTGCCAGCAGCTCCACCCCAAGGGATGAGCAGTTCTTC; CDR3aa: CASSSTPRDEQFF
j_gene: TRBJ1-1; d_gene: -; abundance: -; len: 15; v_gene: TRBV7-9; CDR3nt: TGTGCCAGCAGCTTACCTCAGGGGCAGAACACTGAAGCTTTCTTT; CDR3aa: CASSLPQGQNTEAFF
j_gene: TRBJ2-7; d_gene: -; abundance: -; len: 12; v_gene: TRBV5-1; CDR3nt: TGCGCCAGCAGCTTGTCCGGTTACGAGCAGTACTTC; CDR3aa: CASSLSGYEQYF
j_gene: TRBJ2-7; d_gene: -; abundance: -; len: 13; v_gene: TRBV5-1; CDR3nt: TGCGCCAGCAGCTTCGGCACATCCTACGAGCAGTACTTC; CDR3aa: CASSFGTSYEQYF
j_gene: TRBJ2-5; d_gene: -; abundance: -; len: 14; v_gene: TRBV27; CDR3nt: TGTGCCAGCAGCCCCTTGGAACAACAAGAGACCCAGTACTTC; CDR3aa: CASSPLEQQETQYF
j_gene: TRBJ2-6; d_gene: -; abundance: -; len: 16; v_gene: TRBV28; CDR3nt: TGTGCCAGCAGTTCCTGGACAGACTCTGGGGCCAACGTCCTGACTTTC; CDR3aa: CASSSWTDSGANVLTF
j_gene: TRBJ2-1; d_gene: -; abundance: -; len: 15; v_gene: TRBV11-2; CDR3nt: TGTGCCAGCAGCTTGAGCCCCAGCTCCTACAATGAGCAGTTCTTC; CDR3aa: CASSLSPSSYNEQFF
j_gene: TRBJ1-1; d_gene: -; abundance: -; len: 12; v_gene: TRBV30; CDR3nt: TGTGCCTGGTCAATCGAGAACACTGAAGCTTTCTTT; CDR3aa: CAWSIENTEAFF
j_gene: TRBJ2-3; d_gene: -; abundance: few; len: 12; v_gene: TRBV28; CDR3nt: TGTGCCAGCATGACTAGGGAAGATACGCAGTATTTT; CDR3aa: CASMTREDTQYF
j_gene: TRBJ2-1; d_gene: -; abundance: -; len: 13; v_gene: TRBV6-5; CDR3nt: TGTGCCAGCAGTTACAAAGAATACAATGAGCAGTTCTTC; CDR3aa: CASSYKEYNEQFF
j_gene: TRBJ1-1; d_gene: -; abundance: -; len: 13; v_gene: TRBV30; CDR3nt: TGTGCCTGGACTTGGGAGGGGGAAGACGAAGCTTTCTTT; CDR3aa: CAWTWEGEDEAFF
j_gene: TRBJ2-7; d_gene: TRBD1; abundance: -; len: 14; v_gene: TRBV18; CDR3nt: TGTGCCAGCTCACCTCGACAGGGGAGGTACGAGCAGTACTTC; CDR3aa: CASSPRQGRYEQYF
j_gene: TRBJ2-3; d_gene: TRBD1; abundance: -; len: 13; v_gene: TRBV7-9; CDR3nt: TGTGCCAGCAGGACAGGGGTAGCAGATACGCAGTATTTT; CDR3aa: CASRTGVADTQYF
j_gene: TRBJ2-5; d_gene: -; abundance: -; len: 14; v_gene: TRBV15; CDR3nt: TGTGCCACCAGCAAACGGGGGCTCCAAGAGACCCAGTACTTC; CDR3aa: CATSKRGLQETQYF
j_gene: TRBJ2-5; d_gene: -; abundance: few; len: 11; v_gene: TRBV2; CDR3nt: TGTGCCAGCAGTGAGGGGTTTGGAACGCACTTC; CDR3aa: CASSEGFGTHF
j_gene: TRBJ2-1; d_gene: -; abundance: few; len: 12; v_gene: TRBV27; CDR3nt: TGTGCCAGCGGATTACCCGGGACAGAGCAGTTCTTC; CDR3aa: CASGLPGTEQFF
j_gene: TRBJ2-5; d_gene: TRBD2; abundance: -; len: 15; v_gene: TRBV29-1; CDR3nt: TGCAGCGTTGAAGAGCGGACTAGCAGTGTCGAGACCCAGTACTTC; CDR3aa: CSVEERTSSVETQYF
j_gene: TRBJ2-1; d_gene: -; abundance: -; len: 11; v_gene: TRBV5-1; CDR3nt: TGCGCCAGCAGCTTGGGGGCTGAGCAGTTCTTC; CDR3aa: CASSLGAEQFF
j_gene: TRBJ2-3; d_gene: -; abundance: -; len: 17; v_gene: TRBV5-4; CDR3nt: TGTGCCAGCAGCGCGGTAACCCGGATCCTTGGCACAGATACGCAGTATTTT; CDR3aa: CASSAVTRILGTDTQYF
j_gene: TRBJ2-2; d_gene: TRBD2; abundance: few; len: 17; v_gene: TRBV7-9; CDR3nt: TGTGCCAGCAGCGTGGGACTAGCGGGACCGAACACCGGGGAGCTGTTTTTT; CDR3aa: CASSVGLAGPNTGELFF
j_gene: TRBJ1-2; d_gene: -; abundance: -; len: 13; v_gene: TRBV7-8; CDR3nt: TGTGCCAGCAGCAGCGGCCTTGTCTATGGCTACACCTTC; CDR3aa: CASSSGLVYGYTF
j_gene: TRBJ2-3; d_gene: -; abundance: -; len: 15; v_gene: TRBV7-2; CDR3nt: TGTGCCAGCACCCAACGGGGTTCTAGCACAGATACGCAGTATTTT; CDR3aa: CASTQRGSSTDTQYF
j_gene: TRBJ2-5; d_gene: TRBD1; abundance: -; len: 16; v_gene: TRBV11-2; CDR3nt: TGTGCCAGCAGCGGCCCGGGACAGGAGTACCAAGAGACCCAGTACTTC; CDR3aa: CASSGPGQEYQETQYF
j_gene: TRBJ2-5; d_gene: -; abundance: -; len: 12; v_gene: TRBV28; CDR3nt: TGTGCCAGCAGTTTCGGGGGTAAGACCCAGTACTTC; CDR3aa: CASSFGGKTQYF
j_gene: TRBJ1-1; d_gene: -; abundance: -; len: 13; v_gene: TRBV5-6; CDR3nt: TGTGCCAGCAGCTTGGGTTATAACACTGAAGCTTTCTTT; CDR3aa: CASSLGYNTEAFF
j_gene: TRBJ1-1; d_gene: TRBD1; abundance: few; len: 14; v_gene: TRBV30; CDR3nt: TGTGCCTGGAGGGAGGGGGCAGGGGCCACTGAAGCTTTCTTT; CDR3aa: CAWREGAGATEAFF
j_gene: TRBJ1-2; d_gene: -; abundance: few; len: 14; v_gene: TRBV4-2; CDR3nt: TGTGCCAGCAGCCAAGGGAGGAGTCCCTATGGCTACACCTTC; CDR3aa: CASSQGRSPYGYTF
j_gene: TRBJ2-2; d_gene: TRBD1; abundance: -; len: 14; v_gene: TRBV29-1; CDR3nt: TGCAGCGTTGAGGGGACAGGGGGCTCCGGGGAGCTGTTTTTT; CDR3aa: CSVEGTGGSGELFF
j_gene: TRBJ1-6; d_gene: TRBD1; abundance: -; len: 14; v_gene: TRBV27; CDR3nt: TGTGCCAGCAGTAATCCGGGACAGAGTTCACCCCTCCACTTT; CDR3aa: CASSNPGQSSPLHF
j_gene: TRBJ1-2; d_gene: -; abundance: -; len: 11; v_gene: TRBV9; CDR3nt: TGTGCCAGCAGCACCCGGGGACTCTACACCTTC; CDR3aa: CASSTRGLYTF
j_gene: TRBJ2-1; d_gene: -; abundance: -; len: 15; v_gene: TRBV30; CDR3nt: TGTGCCTGGAGTAGGGACAAGAGCTCCTACAATGAGCAGTTCTTC; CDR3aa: CAWSRDKSSYNEQFF
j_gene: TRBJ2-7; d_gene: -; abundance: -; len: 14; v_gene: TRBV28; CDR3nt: TGTGCCAGCAGTTTTCCTCAGGCAAGCTACGAGCAGTACTTC; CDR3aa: CASSFPQASYEQYF
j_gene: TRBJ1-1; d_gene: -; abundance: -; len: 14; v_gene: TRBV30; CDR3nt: TGTGCCTGGAGTACTGTTAGCTTTAACACTGAAGCTTTCTTT; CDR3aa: CAWSTVSFNTEAFF
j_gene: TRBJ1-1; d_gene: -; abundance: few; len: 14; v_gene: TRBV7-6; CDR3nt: TGTGCCAGCAGCACAGACCCGATGCGCACTGAAGCTTTCTTT; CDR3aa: CASSTDPMRTEAFF
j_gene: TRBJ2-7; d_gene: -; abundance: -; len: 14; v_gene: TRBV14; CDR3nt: TGTGCCAGCAGCCAGAAACGGGGAGGCTACGAGCAGTACTTC; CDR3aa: CASSQKRGGYEQYF
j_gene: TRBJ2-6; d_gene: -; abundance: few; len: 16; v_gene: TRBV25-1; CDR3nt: TGTGCCAGCAGTGAATGGGAGGAAACTGGGGCCAACGTCCTGACTTTC; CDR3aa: CASSEWEETGANVLTF
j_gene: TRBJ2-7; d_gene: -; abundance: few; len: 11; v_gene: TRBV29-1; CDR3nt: TGCAGCGTTGAGGGGGACTACGAGCAGTACTTC; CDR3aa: CSVEGDYEQYF
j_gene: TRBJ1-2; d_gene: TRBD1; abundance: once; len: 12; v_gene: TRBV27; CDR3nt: TGTGCCAGCGGAACAGGGGGCTATGGCTACACCTTC; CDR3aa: CASGTGGYGYTF
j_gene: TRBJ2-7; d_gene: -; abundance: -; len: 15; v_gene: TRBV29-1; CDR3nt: TGCAGCGTTGAAGACGTGGCGGGGAAGGTGTACGAGCAGTACTTC; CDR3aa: CSVEDVAGKVYEQYF
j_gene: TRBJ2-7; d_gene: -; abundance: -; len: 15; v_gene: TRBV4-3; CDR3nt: TGCGCCAGCAGCCAAGTGGCCTCAAAGGGGTACGAGCAGTACTTC; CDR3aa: CASSQVASKGYEQYF
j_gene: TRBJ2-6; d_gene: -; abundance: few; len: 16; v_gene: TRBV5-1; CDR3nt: TGCGCCAGCAGCTCAACGGACAGCTCTGGGGCCAACGTCCTGACTTTC; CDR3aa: CASSSTDSSGANVLTF
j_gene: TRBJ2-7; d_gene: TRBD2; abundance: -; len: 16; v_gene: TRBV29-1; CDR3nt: TGCAGCGTTGAAGATCTTACTAGCGGGGGGCCTTACGAGCAGTACTTC; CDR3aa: CSVEDLTSGGPYEQYF
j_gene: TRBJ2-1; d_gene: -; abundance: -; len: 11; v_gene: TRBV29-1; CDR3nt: TGCAGCGTTTCGGGGGCGAATGAGCAGTTCTTC; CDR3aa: CSVSGANEQFF
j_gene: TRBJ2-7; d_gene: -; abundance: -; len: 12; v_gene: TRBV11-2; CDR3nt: TGTGCCAGCGGGGAAGGGGGAGACGAGCAGTACTTC; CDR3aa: CASGEGGDEQYF
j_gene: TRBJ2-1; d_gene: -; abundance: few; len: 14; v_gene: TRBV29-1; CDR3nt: TGCAGCGTTGAAGTAAGAGGGGGGGCCTATGAGCAGTTCTTC; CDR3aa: CSVEVRGGAYEQFF
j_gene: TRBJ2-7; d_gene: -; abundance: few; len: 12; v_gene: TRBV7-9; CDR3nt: TGTGCCAGCAGCTTAGAACCCGCGGGGCAGTACTTC; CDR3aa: CASSLEPAGQYF